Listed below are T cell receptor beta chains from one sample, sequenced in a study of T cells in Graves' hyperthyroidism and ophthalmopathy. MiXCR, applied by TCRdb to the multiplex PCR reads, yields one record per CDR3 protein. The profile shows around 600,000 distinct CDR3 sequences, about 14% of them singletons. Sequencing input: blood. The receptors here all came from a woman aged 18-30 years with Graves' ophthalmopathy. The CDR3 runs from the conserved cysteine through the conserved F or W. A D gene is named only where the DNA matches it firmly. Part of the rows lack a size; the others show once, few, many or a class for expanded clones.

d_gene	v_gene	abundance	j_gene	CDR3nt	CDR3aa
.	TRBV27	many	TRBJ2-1	TGTGCCAGCAGTCCCGAGGAGGGGTGGTGGAATGAGCAGTTCTTC	CASSPEEGWWNEQFF
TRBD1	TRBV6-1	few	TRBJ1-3	TGTGCCAGCAGTTCGGGACAGACTGGAAACACCATATATTTT	CASSSGQTGNTIYF
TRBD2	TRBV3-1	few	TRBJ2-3	TGTGCCAGCAGCCGAGGACTAGAGGATACGCAGTATTTT	CASSRGLEDTQYF
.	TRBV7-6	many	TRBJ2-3	TGTGCCAGCAGCCCTCGGCTGATAGCCCAAGGAGATACGCAGTATTTT	CASSPRLIAQGDTQYF
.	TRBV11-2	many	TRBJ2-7	TGTGCCAGCAGCTTAGATTCCGGGAGATGGTACGAGCAGTACTTC	CASSLDSGRWYEQYF
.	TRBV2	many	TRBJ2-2	TGTGCCAGCCGACGGGCGATCGGGGAGCTGTTTTTT	CASRRAIGELFF
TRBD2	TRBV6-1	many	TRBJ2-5	TGTGCCAGCAGTGGAGGACTAGCGGGAGTATCGAGAGGTCGGGAGACCCAGTACTTC	CASSGGLAGVSRGRETQYF
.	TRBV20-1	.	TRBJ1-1	TGCAGTGCTAGTTCGGGAGGGGCGAACACTGAAGCTTTCTTT	CSASSGGANTEAFF
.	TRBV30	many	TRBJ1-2	TGTGCCTGGAGTGTACTGGGTATTAACTATGGCTACACCTTC	CAWSVLGINYGYTF
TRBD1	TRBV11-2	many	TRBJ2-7	TGTGCCAGCAGCGCCCCGGGACAGACCTACGAGCAGTACTTC	CASSAPGQTYEQYF
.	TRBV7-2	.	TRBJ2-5	TGTGCCAGCAGCCCGGCGTTCGGGACCCAGTACTTC	CASSPAFGTQYF
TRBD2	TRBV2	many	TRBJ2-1	TGTGCCAGCAGTGAAGAACTAGCGGCTATTAATGAGCAGTTCTTC	CASSEELAAINEQFF
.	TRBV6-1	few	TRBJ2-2	TGTGCCAGCAGAACATCTGCTATATATCTCACCGGGGAGCTGTTTTTT	CASRTSAIYLTGELFF
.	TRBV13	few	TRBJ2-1	TGTGCCAGCAGCTCCTTCGCCCGGAGCTCCTACAATGAGCAGTTCTTC	CASSSFARSSYNEQFF
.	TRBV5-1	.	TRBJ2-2	TGCGCCAGCAGCCCCCCCGGCGGACTTGGCACCGGGGAGCTGTTTTTT	CASSPPGGLGTGELFF
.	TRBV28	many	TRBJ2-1	TGTGCCAGCACCCTTTATCGGGACAATGAGCAGTTCTTC	CASTLYRDNEQFF